This T cell receptor (beta chain) originates from a study of cytomegalovirus exposure and HLA in healthy donors. General observations from the study: Confirmation was obtained in vitro that a few CMV-associated chains are specific for CMV antigens.

Remarks on this clone: What it recognizes is unknown.

Clones were sequenced by immunoSEQ multiplex PCR, and TCRdb holds only the in-frame ones, with some missing. This table holds under 150,000 clones, approximately 90% found once. This TCR was sampled from a man between 18 and 29 years old in good health and CMV-seronegative. The specimen was PBMCs.

The CDR3 protein is CAWIGRDYGYTF. CDR3 sequence (DNA): TGTGCCTGGATCGGCAGGGACTATGGCTACACCTTC. This rearrangement joins TRBV30 to TRBJ1-2, with D tentatively TRBD1 (5 bases). The germline V gene encodes CDR1 GTSNPN and CDR2 SVGIG (reference sequence). With 4 bases removed from V and 3 bases from J, the gap between germline ends came to 9 bases. The CDR3 has 12 amino acids. The variable domain in full, with the rest retrieved from reference TRBV30 and TRBJ1-2, is SQTIHQWPATLVQPVGSPLSLECTVEGTSNPNLYWYRQAAGRGLQLLFYSVGIGQISSEVPQNLSASRPQDRQFILSSKKLLLSDSGFYLCAWIGRDYGYTFGSGTRLTVV.